These 29 T cell receptor beta chains originate from one sample sequenced in a study of T cell changes during pregnancy in multiple sclerosis. Only in-frame clones appear in the TCRdb table, and some are missing; sequencing was by immunoSEQ multiplex PCR. This table has around 100,000 clones, around 92% appearing once. The sample consisted of peripheral blood, taken after pregnancy. Receptors originate from a female donor with multiple sclerosis, enrolled in a pregnancy study.

The chain uses TRBV7-8 and TRBJ2-7; weak D call: TRBD2 (5 bases). Germline-derived CDR1 and CDR2 are SGHVS and FQNEAQ. Deletions cut 2 bases from V and 3 bases from J, with 8 bases between. CDR3 size: 13 residues. CDR3 nucleotides: TGTGCCAGCAGCTTATGGGAGTACTACGAGCAGTACTTC. Amino acid sequence: CASSLWEYYEQYF.

This clone has a single count. The J gene is TRBJ2-2, the V gene TRBV11-1, with a weak D call TRBD2 (5 bases). This CDR3 has 15 amino acids. Germline CDR1 and CDR2: SGHAT and FQDESV (reference sequence). V lost 1 base, J lost 4 bases, and 10 bases lay in between. The CDR3 spells CASSLGASPTGELFF. The CDR3 DNA reads TGTGCCAGCAGCTTAGGAGCTAGCCCCACCGGGGAGCTGTTTTTT.

The chain joins TRBV5-1 to TRBJ2-7; 8 bases are a match to TRBD1. The V segment lost 0 bases and the J segment 0 bases; nucleotides outside the gene matches: 5. The CDR3 spans 16 residues. CDR1 SGHRS and CDR2 YFSETQ come from the germline V gene. The CDR3 DNA reads as TGCGCCAGCAGCTTGGACGGGACAGGTCCCTCCTACGAGCAGTACTTC. Protein: CASSLDGTGPSYEQYF.

This chain links TRBV6-5 with TRBJ1-2, with D perhaps matching TRBD1 (6 bases). The V end lost 0 bases, the J end lost 1 base, and 9 bases lay between the germline ends. This CDR3 is built from 15 residues. CDR1 MNHEY and CDR2 SVGAGI come from the germline V gene. The CDR3 bases are TGTGCCAGCAGTTACTCGGGGGCCTTTAACTATGGCTACACCTTC. It is translated as CASSYSGAFNYGYTF.

The V call is TRBV2, the J call TRBJ1-5; 9 nucleotides agree with TRBD1. CDR3 size: 15 residues. The germline V gene encodes CDR1 SNHLY and CDR2 FYNNEI. J gave up 6 bases and V 1 base, and 4 bases lay outside the gene matches. CDR3 loop: CASSEETGGGQPQHF. CDR3 in DNA: TGTGCCAGCAGTGAAGAAACAGGGGGCGGTCAGCCCCAGCATTTT.

This chain links TRBV29-1 with TRBJ2-2; 7 bases agree with TRBD1. This CDR3 region has 14 residues. CDR1 and CDR2 (germline): SQVTM, ANQGSEA. The V segment lost 8 bases and the J segment 5 bases; nucleotides outside the gene matches: 11. CDR3 loop: CSSSTGIGTGELFF. DNA for the CDR3: TGCAGCTCTTCGACAGGGATCGGGACCGGGGAGCTGTTTTTT.

This chain's CDR3 is CASSSPGQSYEQYF. The CDR3 bases are TGTGCCAGCAGTTCTCCCGGACAGAGCTACGAGCAGTACTTC. V and J are TRBV6-5 and TRBJ2-7; D is perhaps TRBD1 (6 bases). The CDR3 spans 14 residues. The germline CDR1 and CDR2 sequences are MNHEY and SVGAGI. The V and J ends lost 4 bases and 3 bases respectively, with 13 bases between them.

This clone was observed a single time. The chain joins TRBV7-2 to TRBJ2-7; D ambiguous. V was cut by 5 bases and J by 0 bases, with 14 bases left in between. The CDR3 runs 15 residues. Germline-derived CDR1 and CDR2 are SGHTA and FQGNSA. CDR3 DNA sequence: TGTGCCAGCAGCCCAGTTACAAAAGTCTCCTACGAGCAGTACTTC. It translates to CASSPVTKVSYEQYF.

J is TRBJ2-5 and V is TRBV9, with D possibly being TRBD2 (6 bases). CDR1 and CDR2 (germline): SGDLS, YYNGEE. CDR3 length equals 14 residues. Trimming shortened V by 3 bases and J by 1 base, and 10 bases separated the two germline ends. CDR3 coding DNA: TGTGCCAGCAGCGGGGGGGTAAGCCAAGAGACCCAGTACTTC. As protein: CASSGGVSQETQYF.

This clone occurred a few times. The V and J genes are TRBV27 and TRBJ1-2; TRBD1 agrees at 9 bases. CDR3 size: 14 residues. The trim removed 6 bases at V and 5 bases at J, leaving 7 bases unmatched. Germline V gene data show CDR1 as MNHEY and CDR2 as SMNVEV (reference sequence). The chain's CDR3 is CASSRTGGLYGYTF. In DNA form, the CDR3 reads TGTGCCAGCAGCCGTACAGGGGGCTTATATGGCTACACCTTC.

This clone was seen many times. This chain joins TRBV19 and TRBJ1-1; 8 nucleotides align to TRBD1. The length of the CDR3 is 15 residues. Germline V gene lookup returns CDR1 LNHDA and CDR2 SQIVND (reference sequence). V shed 4 bases, J shed 4 bases, and the junction held 8 bases outside the gene matches. The CDR3 sequence is CASSTTGVWGTEAFF. In DNA form, the CDR3 reads TGTGCCAGTAGTACGACAGGGGTCTGGGGCACTGAAGCTTTCTTT. Full variable domain (missing parts from reference TRBV19 and TRBJ1-1): DGGITQSPKYLFRKEGQNVTLSCEQNLNHDAMYWYRQDPGQGLRLIYYSQIVNDFQKGDIAEGYSVSREKKESFPLTVTSAQKNPTAFYLCASSTTGVWGTEAFFGQGTRLTVV.

V is TRBV28 and J is TRBJ1-5, with a weak D call TRBD1 (6 bases). The germline CDR1 and CDR2 sequences are MDHEN and SYDVKM. This CDR3 comprises 16 residues. The germline V and J ends were trimmed by 5 bases and 0 bases, with 14 bases remaining between them. The CDR3 sequence: CASSLQGEGSNQPQHF. The CDR3 DNA sequence: TGTGCCAGCAGTCTACAGGGAGAAGGTAGCAATCAGCCCCAGCATTTT.

The chain links TRBV15 to TRBJ2-7; D not certain. The V gene's germline CDR1 is LNHNV and CDR2 YYDKDF (reference sequence). Trimming left V 5 bases short and J 5 bases short, with 22 bases between. The length of the CDR3 is 16 residues. The CDR3 loop is CATSPELRGSFHEQYF. CDR3 in DNA: TGTGCCACCAGCCCTGAATTGAGAGGTAGCTTCCACGAGCAGTACTTC. The full variable domain, in which reference TRBV15 and TRBJ2-7 provide the parts outside the CDR3, is DAMVIQNPRYQVTQFGKPVTLSCSQTLNHNVMYWYQQKSSQAPKLLFHYYDKDFNNEADTPDNFQSRRPNTSFCFLDIRSPGLGDTAMYLCATSPELRGSFHEQYFGPGTRLTVT.

J is TRBJ1-2 and V is TRBV14; TRBD1 aligns across 9 bases. With V trimmed by 1 base and J by 0 bases, 0 bases remained unmatched. Germline-derived CDR1 and CDR2 are SGHDN and FVKESK. The CDR3 loop spans 15 amino acids. CDR3 bases: TGTGCCAGCAGCCAAGGACAGGGGGCTAACTATGGCTACACCTTC. Its translation is CASSQGQGANYGYTF.

V usage is TRBV27 and J usage is TRBJ1-4; TRBD1 is a possible D gene (5 bases). This CDR3 has 15 residues. Germline values: CDR1 MNHEY, CDR2 SMNVEV (reference sequence). V was pared by 4 bases and J by 8 bases, with 17 bases between. The CDR3 DNA follows: TGTGCCAGCAGTTGGGCCGGGACTCTGGAGGAAAAACTGTTTTTT. It yields the protein CASSWAGTLEEKLFF.

The sample holds a few counts of this clone. The chain joins TRBV19 to TRBJ1-5, with 8 bases identical to TRBD1. V was clipped by 5 bases and J by 7 bases; unmatched bases: 7. This CDR3 has 14 amino acids. Germline assignment: CDR1 LNHDA and CDR2 SQIVND (reference sequence). CDR3 in DNA: TGTGCCAGTAGTCTCGACAGGGGAGGCCAGCCCCAGCATTTT. It specifies CASSLDRGGQPQHF.

The rearrangement links TRBV19 to TRBJ2-5; 11 bases fit TRBD2. CDR1 is LNHDA and CDR2 is SQIVND in the germline V gene (reference sequence). The CDR3 is 19 residues long. V gave up 7 bases and J gave up 5 bases; unmatched junction bases: 21. CDR3 coding DNA: TGTGCCAGTACCCGAAGGGGTAAAATAGCGGGAGGGCCCGTGGAGACCCAGTACTTC. This sequence encodes CASTRRGKIAGGPVETQYF. Variable domain in full (rest from reference TRBV19 and TRBJ2-5): DGGITQSPKYLFRKEGQNVTLSCEQNLNHDAMYWYRQDPGQGLRLIYYSQIVNDFQKGDIAEGYSVSREKKESFPLTVTSAQKNPTAFYLCASTRRGKIAGGPVETQYFGPGTRLLVL.

The chain carries TRBV11-3 and TRBJ1-1; possible D gene TRBD1, 6 bases. The CDR3 is 15 amino acids. The V end was cut by 1 base, the J end by 2 bases, with 11 bases between. CDR1 is SGHNT, CDR2 YENEEA, per germline. CDR3 loop: CASSLGQGKNTEAFF. CDR3 DNA: TGTGCCAGCAGCTTAGGGCAGGGGAAAAACACTGAAGCTTTCTTT.

This chain uses TRBV19 with TRBJ2-2; D perhaps matches TRBD2 (5 bases). V lost 5 bases to trimming and J lost 4 bases, with 14 bases between them. CDR3 length: 15 residues. Germline V gene data show CDR1 as LNHDA and CDR2 as SQIVND (reference sequence). In DNA form, the CDR3 reads TGTGCCAGTAGTTCCCGAACGAGGGCCACCGGGGAGCTGTTTTTT. Translated: CASSSRTRATGELFF.

This clone was counted once. This same CDR3 is encoded by further DNA sequences in the sample. V gene TRBV18 combines with J gene TRBJ1-5; weak D call: TRBD1 (5 bases). The CDR3 is 15 amino acids. V dropped 2 bases and J dropped 0 bases, with 8 bases sitting between them. CDR1 and CDR2 from the germline V gene are KGHSH and LQKENI. Here the CDR3 DNA reads TGTGCCAGCTCACCAAGGGGATATAGCAATCAGCCCCAGCATTTT. It encodes CASSPRGYSNQPQHF.

The chain links TRBV4-3 to TRBJ2-3; 8 bases are a match to TRBD1. V was pared by 2 bases and J by 2 bases, with 12 bases of the junction left unmatched. Germline loops: CDR1 LGHNA, CDR2 YSLEER. The CDR3 is 18 residues long. DNA for the CDR3: TGCGCCAGCAGCCAAACTTCCGGGACAGGTCTCTCCACAGATACGCAGTATTTT. It specifies CASSQTSGTGLSTDTQYF.

V and J are TRBV7-8 and TRBJ1-1, with 8 bases identical to TRBD1. The CDR3 is 15 amino acids. The V segment lost 5 bases and the J segment 8 bases; nucleotides outside the gene matches: 13. Looked up from germline, CDR1 is SGHVS and CDR2 is FQNEAQ. The CDR3 reads CASSHNLDRVHEAFF. CDR3 nucleotides: TGTGCCAGCAGCCACAACTTGGACAGGGTCCACGAAGCTTTCTTT.

The rearrangement links TRBV29-1 to TRBJ2-5; D gene unclear. Trimming took 4 bases from V and 5 from J, leaving 8 bases between them. CDR3 length equals 11 residues. CDR1 is SQVTM and CDR2 is ANQGSEA in the germline V gene. The CDR3 DNA reads as TGCAGCGTTGGAACAGCCGAGACCCAGTACTTC. This translates into CSVGTAETQYF.

This clone was counted between two and nine times. This rearrangement joins TRBV7-9 to TRBJ1-2; 10 bases match TRBD1. The V gene end was trimmed by 4 bases and the J gene end by 6 bases; junction bases not matched to a gene: 8. The CDR3 totals 15 residues. Germline V gene sequence: CDR1 SEHNR, CDR2 FQNEAQ (reference sequence). CDR3 loop: CASSWWGQGIDGYTF. CDR3 nucleotide sequence: TGTGCCAGCAGCTGGTGGGGACAGGGGATAGATGGCTACACCTTC.

The chain links TRBV7-3 to TRBJ1-1, with TRBD1 matching over 11 bases. CDR1 and CDR2 from the germline V gene are SGHTA and FQGTGA. The CDR3 length is 15 residues. V lost 5 bases and J lost 6; bases outside the gene matches: 8. CDR3 protein: CASSRGQGATAEAFF. In DNA form, the CDR3 reads TGTGCCAGCAGCCGAGGACAGGGGGCCACGGCTGAAGCTTTCTTT.

The CDR3 region is CASSPDRDYGYTF. The CDR3 nucleotides read TGTGCCAGCTCACCAGACAGGGATTATGGCTACACCTTC. The rearrangement joins TRBV18 to TRBJ1-2, with 7 positions matching TRBD1. The CDR3 contains 13 residues. Trimming removed 2 bases from V and 5 bases from J; junction bases left unmatched: 2. Germline V CDR1 and CDR2: KGHSH, LQKENI. Filled out from reference TRBV18 and TRBJ1-2, the complete variable domain reads NAGVMQNPRHLVRRRGQEARLRCSPMKGHSHVYWYRQLPEEGLKFMVYLQKENIIDESGMPKERFSAEFPKEGPSILRIQQVVRGDSAAYFCASSPDRDYGYTFGSGTRLTVV.

This chain uses TRBV4-3 with TRBJ1-3; D is perhaps TRBD1 (5 bases). This CDR3 region has 16 residues. The V end lost 0 bases, the J end lost 4 bases, and 13 bases lay between the germline ends. Germline values: CDR1 LGHNA, CDR2 YSLEER. CDR3 DNA sequence: TGCGCCAGCAGCCAAGACCGGGAGGGGCCCGGAAACACCATATATTTT. It codes for CASSQDREGPGNTIYF.

The chain couples TRBV4-3 to TRBJ1-2; possible D gene TRBD1, 6 bases. This CDR3 has 13 amino acids. The V gene's germline CDR1 is LGHNA and CDR2 YSLEER. V lost 1 base and J 8 bases, leaving 11 bases between the germline ends. The CDR3 loop is CASSQVGQGGYTF. CDR3 sequence (DNA): TGCGCCAGCAGCCAAGTTGGGCAGGGGGGCTACACCTTC.

The chain couples TRBV19 to TRBJ2-6; 9 nucleotides agree with TRBD1. The germline gives CDR1 LNHDA, CDR2 SQIVND (reference sequence). Trimming at V came to 11 bases and at J to 0 bases, leaving 8 bases not matched to a gene. This CDR3 comprises 16 residues. The CDR3 protein is CAGGTGTLSGANVLTF. The CDR3 DNA is TGTGCCGGAGGGACAGGGACCCTCTCTGGGGCCAACGTCCTGACTTTC.